This is a list of T cell receptor beta chains from one sample in a study of radiation and T cells in renal cell carcinoma. Here immunoSEQ multiplex PCR was the method, and the copy in TCRdb shows in-frame clones only, minus some. The sample includes some 150,000 clones, approximately 82% of them seen just once. Specimen: blood, collected from a patient whose treatment included radiotherapy and nephrectomy. These receptors originate from a woman in her 50s with renal cell carcinoma. The CDR3 runs from the conserved cysteine through the conserved F or W. Each record gives: J gene, D gene, V gene, clone size, CDR3 DNA, CDR3 protein. The D gene is left open where the match is weak. Clone size is not always given. Where it is, it says once, few, many or a class for expanded clones.

J: TRBJ2-6; D: .; V: TRBV2; size: .; DNA: TGTGCCAGCAAGAGTAAAAGGGGCAGTGGGGCCAACGTCCTGACTTTC; CDR3: CASKSKRGSGANVLTF
J: TRBJ2-7; D: .; V: TRBV7-2; size: .; DNA: TGTGCCAGCAGCCAACGGTCAGGGAGATACGAGCAGTACTTC; CDR3: CASSQRSGRYEQYF
J: TRBJ2-2; D: TRBD1; V: TRBV7-3; size: .; DNA: TGTGCCAGCAGCTTAACGACAGGGTTTGGCACCGGGGAGCTGTTTTTT; CDR3: CASSLTTGFGTGELFF
J: TRBJ1-1; D: TRBD1; V: TRBV6-1; size: .; DNA: TGTGCCAGCAGAGGGGGAGACAGGGGGAACACTGAAGCTTTCTTT; CDR3: CASRGGDRGNTEAFF
J: TRBJ1-2; D: .; V: TRBV7-9; size: once; DNA: TGTGCCAGCAGCCCGAGACAGGCCTTAAGTGGCTACACCTTC; CDR3: CASSPRQALSGYTF
J: TRBJ1-1; D: .; V: TRBV6-6; size: .; DNA: TGTGCCAGCAGTTACCCGAACTCTGGCACTGAAGCTTTCTTT; CDR3: CASSYPNSGTEAFF
J: TRBJ1-2; D: .; V: TRBV15; size: .; DNA: TGTGCCACCAGCAGAGATAGCCCCCCCGTTAACTATGGCTACACCTTC; CDR3: CATSRDSPPVNYGYTF
J: TRBJ2-7; D: .; V: TRBV5-4; size: .; DNA: TGTGCCAGCAGCCAAGACGGCTACGAGCAGTACTTC; CDR3: CASSQDGYEQYF
J: TRBJ2-3; D: TRBD2; V: TRBV7-8; size: .; DNA: TGTGCCAGCACCCCGAGTGGGACTAGCGGGGGCCAGGGTTCGTATTTT; CDR3: CASTPSGTSGGQGSYF
J: TRBJ2-2; D: .; V: TRBV15; size: .; DNA: TGTGCCACCAGCAGAAGGGATACCGGGGAGCTGTTTTTT; CDR3: CATSRRDTGELFF
J: TRBJ2-7; D: TRBD1; V: TRBV19; size: .; DNA: TGTGCCAGTAGTATTGGACAGGGAGATTACGAGCAGTACTTC; CDR3: CASSIGQGDYEQYF
J: TRBJ1-1; D: .; V: TRBV6-5; size: .; DNA: TGTGCCAGCACCTCATTTGGGCGCACTGAAGCTTTCTTT; CDR3: CASTSFGRTEAFF
J: TRBJ2-3; D: .; V: TRBV7-2; size: .; DNA: TGTGCCAGCAGCTATAGCGGCACAGATACGCAGTATTTT; CDR3: CASSYSGTDTQYF
J: TRBJ1-6; D: .; V: TRBV27; size: few; DNA: TGTGCCAGCAGTTCAGCTACGGGTAATTCACCCCTCCACTTT; CDR3: CASSSATGNSPLHF
J: TRBJ1-4; D: .; V: TRBV7-2; size: .; DNA: TGTGCCAGCAGCGTCACAGGGCCCGAAAAACTGTTTTTT; CDR3: CASSVTGPEKLFF
J: TRBJ1-2; D: .; V: TRBV30; size: .; DNA: TGTGCCTGGACAAGAACAGGAATCTATGGCTACACCTTC; CDR3: CAWTRTGIYGYTF
J: TRBJ1-2; D: .; V: TRBV5-6; size: once; DNA: TGTGCCAGCAGCACTAGACAGTATGGCTACACCTTC; CDR3: CASSTRQYGYTF
J: TRBJ2-7; D: TRBD1; V: TRBV5-1; size: .; DNA: TGCGCCAGCAGCTTAGACAGGGCGGAATACGAGCAGTACTTC; CDR3: CASSLDRAEYEQYF
J: TRBJ2-7; D: TRBD1; V: TRBV5-1; size: .; DNA: TGCGCCAGCAGCGAGGGACAGGGTCGCGAGCAGTACTTC; CDR3: CASSEGQGREQYF
J: TRBJ1-1; D: .; V: TRBV19; size: .; DNA: TGTGCCAGCGTAGCAGGGTTCACTGAAGCTTTCTTT; CDR3: CASVAGFTEAFF
J: TRBJ2-7; D: TRBD1; V: TRBV19; size: .; DNA: TGTGCCAGTAGTATCCCTGGACAGGGTGGATACGAGCAGTACTTC; CDR3: CASSIPGQGGYEQYF
J: TRBJ2-1; D: TRBD1; V: TRBV7-2; size: .; DNA: TGTGCCAGCAGCCGGGGACAGAATGAGCAGTTCTTC; CDR3: CASSRGQNEQFF
J: TRBJ1-2; D: .; V: TRBV15; size: .; DNA: TGTGCCACCAGCAGAAACAGGGTTACCTACTATGGCTACACCTTC; CDR3: CATSRNRVTYYGYTF
J: TRBJ1-1; D: .; V: TRBV7-9; size: .; DNA: TGTGCCAGCAGCCCCGGGAGGACTGAAGCTTTCTTT; CDR3: CASSPGRTEAFF